This T cell receptor (beta chain) was captured in a study of shared clonotypes between healthy human individuals (dated by TCRdb to about 2020). Study-wide context: A couple of women and a few men aged 18 to 49 years were included in the cohort. Per donor, three plates each were used for CD4 naive and CD4 memory, two for CD8 naive, and one for CD8 memory. To estimate repertoire size and how much clonotypes are shared between individuals, the study performed deep sequencing of blood TCR repertoires from a few healthy adults. To increase sequencing depth and limit assay-specific biases, TCR repertoire library preparation and sequencing were carried out by different laboratories using diverse techniques. Each donor's leukapheresis produced roughly between roughly 0.85 and 9.5 billion PBMCs. Paper-wide results and their limitations: Pairwise subsampling led to the expectation that sequencing depth would affect the degree of clonotype sharing among donors. Sampling was restricted to blood, and TCR repertoires in tissue are likely to differ from TCR repertoires in blood. When several donors were compared, the shared fraction of clonotypes was about 5% for naive CD4, around 4% for naive CD8, roughly 2.3% for memory CD4, and less than 0.5% for memory CD8. The small number of donors limited the genetic and exposure-history diversity represented. Higher generation probabilities were observed for clonotypes shared by all four sorted-subset donors than for non-shared clonotypes. Rarefaction of sorted-subset datasets indicated incomplete sequencing despite the large sequencing depth. Naive subsets generally had larger estimated clonotype richness than memory subsets.

Healthy HIV-negative adults with no recently reported acute infections or vaccinations were included as donors. Only Caucasian adults living in Nashville, Tennessee, USA were represented among the donors. CD4+ T cells were enriched by magnetic negative selection, after which naive cells were positively selected on CD45RA and the negative fraction was taken as the memory subset. Blood was collected by leukapheresis, and PBMCs were isolated by Ficoll-Histopaque density gradient centrifugation and then cryopreserved in liquid nitrogen vapor phase. Analytical flow cytometry was used to check the purity and quantity of every magnetically sorted T cell population. Genomic DNA was isolated from every sorted fraction and measured by UV absorbance on a Nanodrop 2000c. Points on this clone: Its antigen target is currently unknown. It has no much larger one-base neighbor in the sample; base qualities were not kept.

Using the deep immunoSEQ assay, multiplex PCR amplified TCR CDR3 regions from genomic DNA. Extracted genomic DNA from each cell subset was distributed evenly across all wells of several immunoSEQ 96-well plates, and each plate was treated as a replicate. For sorted subsets, roughly 0.2 ug genomic DNA, equal to tens of thousands of T cell genomes, was loaded into each replicate PCR. The purified libraries were quantified using a Qubit 3.0 fluorometer, sized with a Bioanalyzer 2100, and then quantified again using the KAPA Library Quantification kit. Every immunoSEQ 96-well plate was sequenced on a separate single-read 150-cycle Illumina NextSeq 550 flow cell. The original pipeline was this. Because only junctional sequences without quality scores were contained in the immunoSEQ output, filtering matching that applied to full-length reads could not be performed. To assign V/J genes and CDR3, sequences were annotated against IMGT germline references using PyIR, a Python wrapper for IgBLAST v1.9. Reads were filtered out if the reads had weak V/J assignments (E-value above 1e-6), no CDR3, stop codons, out-of-frame junctions, or ambiguous translated residues. V3J clonotypes were defined by identical inferred V gene, J gene, and CDR3 amino acid sequence. Percentage overlap between repertoires was calculated by dividing the number of shared unique clonotypes by the size of the smaller repertoire. RTK rarefaction, the Chao1 estimator, and Recon v2.1 estimates of unobserved clonotypes were used to assess repertoire richness. OLGA was used to compute generation probabilities for all TCRbeta clonotypes that the gDNA method yielded from a handful of donors. In TCRdb, the immuneACCESS table is reduced to in-frame sequences with V and J assigned. These tables do not hold every clone; where another copy was compared, an unresolved V gene accounts for under half, and the others remain unexplained. Clonal size and the V and J genes are those of that table, whereas D and trimming came from the DNA. The sample includes 550,000 to 700,000 clones, with 73% observed a single time. The ten largest make up about 1.8% of the sample.

The specimen was memory CD4+ T cells sorted from blood. The cell subset or site label here, explained by the study, means: CD45RA-negative fraction. This sequence was found in a woman aged 30 to 39 in good health.

The nucleotide sequence is given as TGTGCTAGGGGGCAAGAGACCCAGTACTTC. This translates into CARGQETQYF. The V and J genes are TRBV5-8 and TRBJ2-5, and TRBD1 may be the D gene, going by 6 matching bases. The CDR3 holds 10 amino acids from the cysteine to the phenylalanine. The CDR3 DNA has 30 bases and is translated from base 1. From a lookup of the germline V gene, CDR1 and CDR2 are SGHTS and YDEGEE.